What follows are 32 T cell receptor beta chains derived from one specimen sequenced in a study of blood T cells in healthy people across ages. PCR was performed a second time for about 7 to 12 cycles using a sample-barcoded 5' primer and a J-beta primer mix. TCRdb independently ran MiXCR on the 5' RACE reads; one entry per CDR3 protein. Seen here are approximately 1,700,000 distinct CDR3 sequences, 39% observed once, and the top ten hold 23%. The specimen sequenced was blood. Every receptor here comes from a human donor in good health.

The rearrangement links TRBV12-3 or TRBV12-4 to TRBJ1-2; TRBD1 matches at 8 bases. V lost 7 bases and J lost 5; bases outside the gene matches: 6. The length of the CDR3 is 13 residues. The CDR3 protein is CASTDDRGYGYTF. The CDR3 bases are TGTGCCAGCACCGACGACAGGGGATATGGCTACACCTTC.

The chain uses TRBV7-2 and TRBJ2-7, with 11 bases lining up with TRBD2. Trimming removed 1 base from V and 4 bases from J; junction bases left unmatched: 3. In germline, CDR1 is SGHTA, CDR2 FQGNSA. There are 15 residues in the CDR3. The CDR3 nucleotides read TGTGCCAGCAGCTTAGTGGGACTAGCGGTTTACGAGCAGTACTTC. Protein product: CASSLVGLAVYEQYF.

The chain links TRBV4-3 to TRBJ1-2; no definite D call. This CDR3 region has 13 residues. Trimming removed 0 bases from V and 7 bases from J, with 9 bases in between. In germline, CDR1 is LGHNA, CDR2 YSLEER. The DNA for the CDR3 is TGCGCCAGCAGCCAAGATGGTACGGGTGGCTACACCTTC. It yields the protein CASSQDGTGGYTF.

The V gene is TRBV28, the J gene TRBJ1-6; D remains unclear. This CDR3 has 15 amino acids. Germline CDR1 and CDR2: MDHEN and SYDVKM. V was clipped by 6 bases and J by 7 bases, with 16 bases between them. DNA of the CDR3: TGTGCCAGCAGCCTAAGGGTCCTCCTCAATTCACCCCTCCACTTT. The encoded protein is CASSLRVLLNSPLHF. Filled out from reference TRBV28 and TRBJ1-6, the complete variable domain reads DVKVTQSSRYLVKRTGEKVFLECVQDMDHENMFWYRQDPGLGLRLIYFSYDVKMKEKGDIPEGYSVSREKKERFSLILESASTNQTSMYLCASSLRVLLNSPLHFGNGTRLTVT.

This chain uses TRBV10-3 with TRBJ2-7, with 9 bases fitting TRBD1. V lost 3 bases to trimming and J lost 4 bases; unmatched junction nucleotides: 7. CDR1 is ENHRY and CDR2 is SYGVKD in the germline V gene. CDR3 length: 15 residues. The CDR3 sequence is CAISDPGQGSYEQYF. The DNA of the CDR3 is TGTGCCATCAGTGATCCGGGACAGGGTTCTTACGAGCAGTACTTC.

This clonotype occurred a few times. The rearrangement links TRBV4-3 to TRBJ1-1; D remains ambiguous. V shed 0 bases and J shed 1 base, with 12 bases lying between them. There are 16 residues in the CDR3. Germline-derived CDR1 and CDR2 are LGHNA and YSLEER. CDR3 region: CASSQDFDGWNTEAFF. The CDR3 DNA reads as TGCGCCAGCAGCCAAGATTTTGACGGCTGGAACACTGAAGCTTTCTTT.

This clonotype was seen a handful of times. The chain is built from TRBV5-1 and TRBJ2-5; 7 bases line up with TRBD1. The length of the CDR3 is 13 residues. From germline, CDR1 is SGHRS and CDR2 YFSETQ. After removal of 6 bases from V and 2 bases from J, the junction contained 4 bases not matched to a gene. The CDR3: CASKGTEQETQYF. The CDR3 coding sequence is TGCGCCAGCAAAGGGACAGAACAAGAGACCCAGTACTTC.

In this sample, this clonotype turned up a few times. Here the CDR3 DNA reads TGTGCCAGCAAGTTGGCCGCGGCAGACATCGAGCAGTACTTC. Its protein is CASKLAAADIEQYF. The chain couples TRBV12-3 or TRBV12-4 to TRBJ2-7; D not resolved. The V end lost 7 bases, the J end lost 6 bases, and 19 bases lay between the germline ends. The CDR3 covers 14 residues.

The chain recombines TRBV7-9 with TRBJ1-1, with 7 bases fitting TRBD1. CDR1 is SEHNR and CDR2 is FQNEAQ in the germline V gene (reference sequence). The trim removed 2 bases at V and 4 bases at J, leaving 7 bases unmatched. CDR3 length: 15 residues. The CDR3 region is CASSLPKQGSTEAFF. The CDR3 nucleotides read TGTGCCAGCAGCTTACCGAAACAGGGGAGCACTGAAGCTTTCTTT.

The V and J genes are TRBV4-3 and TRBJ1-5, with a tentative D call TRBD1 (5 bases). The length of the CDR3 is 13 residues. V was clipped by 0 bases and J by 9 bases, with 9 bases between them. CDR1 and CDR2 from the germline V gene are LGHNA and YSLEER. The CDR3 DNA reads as TGCGCCAGCAGCCAAGACAGGGCCTTGCCCCAGCATTTT. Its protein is CASSQDRALPQHF.

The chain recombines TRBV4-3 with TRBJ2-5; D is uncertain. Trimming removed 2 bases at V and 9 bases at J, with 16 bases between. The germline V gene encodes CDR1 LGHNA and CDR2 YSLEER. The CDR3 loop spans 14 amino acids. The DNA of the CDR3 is TGCGCCAGCAGCCAACGAGTAGCCTCCTACCCCCAGTACTTC. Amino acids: CASSQRVASYPQYF.

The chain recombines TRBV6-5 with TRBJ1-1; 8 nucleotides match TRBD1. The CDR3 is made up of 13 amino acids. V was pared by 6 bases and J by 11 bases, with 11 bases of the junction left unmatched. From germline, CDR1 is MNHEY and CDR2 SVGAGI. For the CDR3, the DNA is TGTGCCAGCAGGGACCAGACAAGGACAGGGGCTTTCTTT. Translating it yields CASRDQTRTGAFF.

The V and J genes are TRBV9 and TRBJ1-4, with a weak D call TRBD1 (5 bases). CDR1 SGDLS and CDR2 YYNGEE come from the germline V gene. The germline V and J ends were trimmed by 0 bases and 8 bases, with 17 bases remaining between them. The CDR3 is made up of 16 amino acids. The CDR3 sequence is CASSVDGLGVREKLFF. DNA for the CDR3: TGTGCCAGCAGCGTAGATGGATTGGGGGTAAGAGAAAAACTGTTTTTT.

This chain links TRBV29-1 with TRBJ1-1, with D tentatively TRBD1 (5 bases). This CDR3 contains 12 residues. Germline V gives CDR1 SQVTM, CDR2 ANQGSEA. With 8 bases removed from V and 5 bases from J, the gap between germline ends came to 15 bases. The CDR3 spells CSLAQGGTEAFF. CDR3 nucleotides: TGCAGCCTCGCCCAGGGAGGGACTGAAGCTTTCTTT.

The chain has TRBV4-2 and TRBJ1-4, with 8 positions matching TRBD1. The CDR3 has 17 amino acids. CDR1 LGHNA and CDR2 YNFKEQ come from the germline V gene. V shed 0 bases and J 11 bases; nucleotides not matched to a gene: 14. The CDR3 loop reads CASSQEIGQGGSVKLFF. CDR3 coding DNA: TGTGCCAGCAGCCAAGAAATTGGACAGGGTGGGAGTGTGAAACTGTTTTTT.

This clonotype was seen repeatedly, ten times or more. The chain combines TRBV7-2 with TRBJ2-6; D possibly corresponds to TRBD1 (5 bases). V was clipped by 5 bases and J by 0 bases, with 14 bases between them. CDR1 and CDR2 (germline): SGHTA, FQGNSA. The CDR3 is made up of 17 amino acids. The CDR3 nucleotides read TGTGCCAGCAGCCCATGGACACGGATCTCTGGGGCCAACGTCCTGACTTTC. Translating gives CASSPWTRISGANVLTF.

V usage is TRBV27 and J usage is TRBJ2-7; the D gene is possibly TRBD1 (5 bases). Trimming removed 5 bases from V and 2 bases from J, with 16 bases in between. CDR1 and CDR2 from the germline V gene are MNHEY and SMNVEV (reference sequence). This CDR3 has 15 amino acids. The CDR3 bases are TGTGCCAGCAGTCCCAGGGCCCTTACGACCTACGAGCAGTACTTC. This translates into CASSPRALTTYEQYF.

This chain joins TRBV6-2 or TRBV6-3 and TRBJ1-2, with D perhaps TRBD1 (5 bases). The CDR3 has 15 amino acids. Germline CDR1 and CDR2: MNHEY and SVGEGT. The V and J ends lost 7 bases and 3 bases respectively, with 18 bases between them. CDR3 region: CASNIQSRVDYGYTF. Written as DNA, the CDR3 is TGTGCCAGCAATATCCAGAGCAGGGTCGACTATGGCTACACCTTC.

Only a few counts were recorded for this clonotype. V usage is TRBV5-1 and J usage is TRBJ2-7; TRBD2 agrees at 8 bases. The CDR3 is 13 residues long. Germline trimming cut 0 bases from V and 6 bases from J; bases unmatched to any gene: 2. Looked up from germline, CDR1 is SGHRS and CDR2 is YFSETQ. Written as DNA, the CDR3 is TGCGCCAGCAGCTTGGATAGCGGGGCCGAGCAGTACTTC. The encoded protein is CASSLDSGAEQYF. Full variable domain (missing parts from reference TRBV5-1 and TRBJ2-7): KAGVTQTPRYLIKTRGQQVTLSCSPISGHRSVSWYQQTPGQGLQFLFEYFSETQRNKGNFPGRFSGRQFSNSRSEMNVSTLELGDSALYLCASSLDSGAEQYFGPGTRLTVT.

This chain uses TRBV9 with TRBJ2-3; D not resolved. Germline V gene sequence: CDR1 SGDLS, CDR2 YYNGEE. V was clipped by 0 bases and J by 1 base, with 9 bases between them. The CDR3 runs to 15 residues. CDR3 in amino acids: CASSVVVTRTDTQYF. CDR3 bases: TGTGCCAGCAGCGTAGTAGTTACTCGCACAGATACGCAGTATTTT.

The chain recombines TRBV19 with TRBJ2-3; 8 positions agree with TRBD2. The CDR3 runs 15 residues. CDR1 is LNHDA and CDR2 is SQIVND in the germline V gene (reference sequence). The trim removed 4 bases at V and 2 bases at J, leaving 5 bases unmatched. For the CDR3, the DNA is TGTGCCAGTAGTACCCCTAGCGGGTTCACAGATACGCAGTATTTT. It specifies CASSTPSGFTDTQYF.

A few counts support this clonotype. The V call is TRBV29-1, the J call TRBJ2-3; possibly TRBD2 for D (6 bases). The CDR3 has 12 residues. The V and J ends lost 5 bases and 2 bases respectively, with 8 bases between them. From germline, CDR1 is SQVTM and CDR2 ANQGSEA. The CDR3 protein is CSVWGDTDTQYF. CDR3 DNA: TGCAGCGTTTGGGGGGACACAGATACGCAGTATTTT.

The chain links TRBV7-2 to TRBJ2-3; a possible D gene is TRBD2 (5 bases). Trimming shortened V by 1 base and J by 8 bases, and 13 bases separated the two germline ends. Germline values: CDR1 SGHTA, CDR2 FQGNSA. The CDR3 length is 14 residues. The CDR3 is CASSLGGRRGTQYF. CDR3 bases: TGTGCCAGCAGCTTAGGAGGGCGCCGGGGTACGCAGTATTTT.

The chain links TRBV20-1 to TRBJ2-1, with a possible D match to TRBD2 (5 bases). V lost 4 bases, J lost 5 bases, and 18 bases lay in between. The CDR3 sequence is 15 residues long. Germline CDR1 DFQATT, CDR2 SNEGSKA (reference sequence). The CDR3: CSAIEADPPHNEQFF. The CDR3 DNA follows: TGCAGTGCTATCGAAGCGGACCCACCCCACAATGAGCAGTTCTTC.

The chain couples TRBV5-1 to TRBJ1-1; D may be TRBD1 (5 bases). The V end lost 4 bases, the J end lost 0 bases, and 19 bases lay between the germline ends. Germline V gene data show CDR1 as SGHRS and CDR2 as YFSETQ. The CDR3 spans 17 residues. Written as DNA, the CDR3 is TGCGCCAGCAGCCCCCAAGGGCAGGGATTAGTGAACACTGAAGCTTTCTTT. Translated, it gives CASSPQGQGLVNTEAFF.

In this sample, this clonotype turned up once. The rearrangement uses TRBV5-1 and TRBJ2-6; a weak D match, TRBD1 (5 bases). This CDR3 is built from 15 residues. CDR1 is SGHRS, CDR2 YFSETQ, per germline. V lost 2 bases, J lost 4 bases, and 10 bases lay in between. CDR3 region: CASSFPGSGANVLTF. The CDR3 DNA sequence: TGCGCCAGCAGCTTTCCAGGGTCGGGGGCCAACGTCCTGACTTTC. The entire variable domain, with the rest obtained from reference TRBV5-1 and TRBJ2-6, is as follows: KAGVTQTPRYLIKTRGQQVTLSCSPISGHRSVSWYQQTPGQGLQFLFEYFSETQRNKGNFPGRFSGRQFSNSRSEMNVSTLELGDSALYLCASSFPGSGANVLTFGAGSRLTVL.

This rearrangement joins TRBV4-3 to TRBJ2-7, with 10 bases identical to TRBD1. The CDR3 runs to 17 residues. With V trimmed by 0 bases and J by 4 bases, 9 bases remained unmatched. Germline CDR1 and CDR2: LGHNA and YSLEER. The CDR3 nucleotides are TGCGCCAGCAGCCAAGATGGACCCGGGACAGGGGTATACGAGCAGTACTTC. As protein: CASSQDGPGTGVYEQYF.

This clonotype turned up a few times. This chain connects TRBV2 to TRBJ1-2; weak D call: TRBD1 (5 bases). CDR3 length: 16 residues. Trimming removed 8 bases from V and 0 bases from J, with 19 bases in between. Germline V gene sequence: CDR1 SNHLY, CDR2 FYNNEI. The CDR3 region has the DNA TGTGCCAGCGGGGGAAGACGGCTCGTAGCTAACTATGGCTACACCTTC. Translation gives CASGGRRLVANYGYTF.

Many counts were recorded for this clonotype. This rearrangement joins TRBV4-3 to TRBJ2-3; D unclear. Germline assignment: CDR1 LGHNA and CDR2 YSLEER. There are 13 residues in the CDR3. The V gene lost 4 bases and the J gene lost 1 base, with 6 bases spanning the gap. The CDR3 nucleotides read TGCGCCAGCAGCCGCCTGCGCACAGATACGCAGTATTTT. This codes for CASSRLRTDTQYF.

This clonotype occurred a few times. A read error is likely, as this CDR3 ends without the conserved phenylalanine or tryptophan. CDR3 sequence: CASSPSRDGNQPQHC. The CDR3 nucleotides are TGTGCCAGCAGCCCGAGCCGGGACGGCAATCAGCCCCAGCATTGT. This chain uses TRBV7-6 with TRBJ1-5; a weak D match, TRBD1 (5 bases). V was trimmed by 5 bases and J by 2 bases, leaving 13 bases between them. CDR1 is SGHVS, CDR2 FNYEAQ, per germline. CDR3 length equals 15 residues.

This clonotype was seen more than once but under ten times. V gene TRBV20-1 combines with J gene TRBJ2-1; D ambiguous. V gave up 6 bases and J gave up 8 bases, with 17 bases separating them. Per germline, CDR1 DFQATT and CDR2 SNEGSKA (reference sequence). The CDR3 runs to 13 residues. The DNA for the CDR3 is TGCAGTGCAATCGGGCCACGTACATATGAGCAGTTCTTC. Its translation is CSAIGPRTYEQFF.

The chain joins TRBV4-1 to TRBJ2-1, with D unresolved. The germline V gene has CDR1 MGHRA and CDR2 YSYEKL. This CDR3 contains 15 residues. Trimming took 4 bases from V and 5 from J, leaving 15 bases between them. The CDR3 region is CASSLVQFGDNEQFF. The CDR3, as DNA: TGCGCCAGCAGCCTAGTACAATTTGGGGACAATGAGCAGTTCTTC.